These 9 T cell receptor beta chains came from one sample sequenced in a study of blood T cell repertoires in COVID-19. Using immunoSEQ multiplex PCR, the repertoire was profiled, and TCRdb retains in-frame clones only, with some absent. The sample carries over 200,000 clones, around 86% recorded once. Sequenced sample: PBMCs or T cells enriched from blood (not recorded which). The source of these receptors is a young man who had recovered from COVID-19.

The chain recombines TRBV7-3 with TRBJ2-5, with D perhaps TRBD1 (6 bases). The ends were cut back, 3 bases at V and 4 bases at J, with 18 bases in the middle. Per germline, CDR1 SGHTA and CDR2 FQGTGA. CDR3 size: 16 residues. The CDR3 DNA sequence: TGTGCCAGCAGCTTCCCTGAGACAGGACGGCGAGAGACCCAGTACTTC. This codes for CASSFPETGRRETQYF.

V usage is TRBV7-8 and J usage is TRBJ2-1; 14 positions agree with TRBD2. J lost 0 bases, V lost 3 bases, and 1 base had no gene match. The germline V gene encodes CDR1 SGHVS and CDR2 FQNEAQ. The CDR3 totals 17 residues. The CDR3 sequence is CASSFGTSGSSYNEQFF. DNA of the CDR3: TGTGCCAGCAGCTTCGGGACTAGCGGGAGCTCCTACAATGAGCAGTTCTTC.

The chain has TRBV6-5 and TRBJ1-3, with 7 nucleotides matching TRBD1. The V gene's germline CDR1 is MNHEY and CDR2 SVGAGI. The V gene end was trimmed by 7 bases and the J gene end by 0 bases; junction bases not matched to a gene: 6. CDR3 length: 15 amino acids. The CDR3: CASTRRTGSGNTIYF. For the CDR3, the DNA is TGTGCCAGCACCAGACGGACAGGCTCTGGAAACACCATATATTTT.

The chain is built from TRBV6-5 and TRBJ1-1, with D possibly being TRBD1 (5 bases). Germline lookup yields CDR1 MNHEY and CDR2 SVGAGI. The CDR3 is made up of 13 amino acids. V lost 6 bases to trimming and J lost 1 base, with 9 bases between them. CDR3 DNA: TGTGCCAGCAGGGACACGCCGAACACTGAAGCTTTCTTT. Protein: CASRDTPNTEAFF.

V usage is TRBV6-5 and J usage is TRBJ1-1, with 9 bases aligning to TRBD1. The CDR3 spans 14 residues. J was trimmed by 9 bases and V by 6 bases; bases with no gene match: 11. Looked up from germline, CDR1 is MNHEY and CDR2 is SVGAGI. The DNA for the CDR3 is TGTGCCAGCAGAACCGGGACAGGGCCTCTGAAAGCTTTCTTT. Its protein product is CASRTGTGPLKAFF.

The genes are TRBV29-1 and TRBJ2-1; TRBD1 matches 9 bases. This CDR3 region has 14 residues. J was trimmed by 3 bases and V by 6 bases; bases with no gene match: 6. Germline CDR1 is SQVTM and CDR2 is ANQGSEA. DNA for the CDR3: TGCAGCGTCCAACAGGGGGCGCGCTACAATGAGCAGTTCTTC. Its protein product is CSVQQGARYNEQFF.

This clone came up a few times. This chain connects TRBV9 to TRBJ2-2; TRBD2 matches at 14 bases. CDR1 and CDR2 from the germline V gene are SGDLS and YYNGEE. The CDR3 has 17 amino acids. J was trimmed by 5 bases and V by 3 bases; bases with no gene match: 6. The CDR3 nucleotides are TGTGCCAGCAGCGCCGGACTAGCGGGAGGTTGGACCGGGGAGCTGTTTTTT. Translated, it gives CASSAGLAGGWTGELFF.

V usage is TRBV6-4 and J usage is TRBJ2-7; 8 bases match TRBD1. The CDR3 runs 15 residues. After removal of 8 bases from V and 5 bases from J, the junction contained 14 bases not matched to a gene. Germline assignment: CDR1 MRHNA and CDR2 SNTAGT. The CDR3 loop reads CASLPHRTGSNEQYF. CDR3 in DNA: TGTGCCAGCCTCCCCCACAGGACAGGGTCAAACGAGCAGTACTTC.

The chain combines TRBV30 with TRBJ1-6; 11 bases map to TRBD1. V lost 6 bases, J lost 13 bases, and 23 bases stayed unmatched. The CDR3 sequence is 18 residues long. The germline V gene has CDR1 GTSNPN and CDR2 SVGIG (reference sequence). CDR3 nucleotides: TGTGCCTGCTCACCACCCAGGACAGGGGGCCAGAAAGGTCGTCCCCTCCACTTT. Translating gives CACSPPRTGGQKGRPLHF.